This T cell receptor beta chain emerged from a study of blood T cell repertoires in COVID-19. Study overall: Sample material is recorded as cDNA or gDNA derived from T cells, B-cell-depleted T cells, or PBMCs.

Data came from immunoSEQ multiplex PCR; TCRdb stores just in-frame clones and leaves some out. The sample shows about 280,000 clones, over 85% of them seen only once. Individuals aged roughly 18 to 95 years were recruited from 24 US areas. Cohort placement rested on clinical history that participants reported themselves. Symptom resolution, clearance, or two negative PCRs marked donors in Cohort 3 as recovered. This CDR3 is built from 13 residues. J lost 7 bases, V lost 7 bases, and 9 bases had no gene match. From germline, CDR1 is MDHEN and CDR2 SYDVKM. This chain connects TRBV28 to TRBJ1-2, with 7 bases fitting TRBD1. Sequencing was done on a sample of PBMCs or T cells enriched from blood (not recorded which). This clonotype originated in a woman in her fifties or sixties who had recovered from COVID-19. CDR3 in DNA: TGTGCCAGCAATCGCGCGGCAGGGGGTGGCTACACCTTC. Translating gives CASNRAAGGGYTF.